Listed below are T cell receptor beta chains from one sample, sequenced in a study of blood T cell repertoires in COVID-19. Some clones are missing from TCRdb's copy, which holds only in-frame ones; the method was immunoSEQ multiplex PCR. Counted here are about 160,000 clones, approximately 80% occurring once; the ten biggest clones make up roughly 8.3%. The specimen sequenced was peripheral blood. These receptors originate from a man between 60 and 75 years old with acute or convalescent COVID-19. Both conserved end residues are part of each CDR3. D genes are given only for firm matches. Clone size is shown for a subset of rows, as once, few, many or a class of expanded clone.

12	-	TRBV15	-	TRBJ1-1	CATSRDLTEAFF	TGTGCCACCAGCAGAGATTTAACAGAAGCTTTCTTT
13	few	TRBV6-2/TRBV6-3	-	TRBJ2-7	CASSAGTPYEQYF	TGTGCCAGCAGTGCCGGGACACCCTACGAGCAGTACTTC
13	few	TRBV29-1	TRBD1	TRBJ1-6	CSVGTVYNSPLHF	TGCAGCGTCGGGACAGTCTATAATTCACCCCTCCACTTT
15	-	TRBV2	TRBD1	TRBJ2-1	CASSPTGGTHNEQFF	TGTGCCAGCAGTCCGACAGGGGGTACCCACAATGAGCAGTTCTTC
13	once	TRBV6-6	-	TRBJ1-1	CASRPQGNTEAFF	TGTGCCAGCAGACCACAGGGGAACACTGAAGCTTTCTTT
17	-	TRBV7-3	TRBD2	TRBJ2-1	CASSSWASGGLNNEQFF	TGTGCCAGCAGCTCATGGGCTAGCGGGGGTCTCAACAATGAGCAGTTCTTC
14	-	TRBV24-1	-	TRBJ2-3	CATSDLQGPDTQYF	TGTGCCACCAGTGACCTACAGGGTCCAGATACGCAGTATTTT
15	once	TRBV2	-	TRBJ2-5	CASSVGTTIQETQYF	TGTGCCAGCAGTGTTGGGACAACTATTCAAGAGACCCAGTACTTC
11	-	TRBV28	-	TRBJ1-2	CASSYSYGYTF	TGTGCCAGCAGTTACAGCTATGGCTACACCTTC
12	few	TRBV29-1	-	TRBJ1-1	CSVERSGTEAFF	TGCAGCGTTGAGCGATCGGGAACTGAAGCTTTCTTT
13	-	TRBV6-5	TRBD1	TRBJ2-1	CASSYPGGNEQFF	TGTGCCAGCAGTTACCCAGGGGGCAATGAGCAGTTCTTC
17	-	TRBV27	-	TRBJ2-2	CASSSPPYPNRAGELFF	TGTGCCAGCAGTTCGCCCCCTTATCCCAATAGAGCCGGGGAGCTGTTTTTT
16	-	TRBV27	-	TRBJ1-2	CASTGAGGPGPYGYTF	TGTGCCAGCACCGGGGCCGGGGGGCCGGGCCCCTATGGCTACACCTTC
12	-	TRBV2	-	TRBJ2-7	CASSVNTYEQYF	TGTGCCAGCAGTGTTAATACCTACGAGCAGTACTTC
16	-	TRBV11-3	TRBD1	TRBJ2-7	CASSLGTGTGAVEQYF	TGTGCCAGCAGCTTAGGTACCGGGACAGGGGCGGTCGAGCAGTACTTC
14	-	TRBV28	-	TRBJ1-6	CASRTGQDNSPLHF	TGTGCCAGCCGAACAGGGCAAGATAATTCACCCCTCCACTTT
14	-	TRBV6-4	TRBD1	TRBJ1-5	CASSGGQGREPQHF	TGTGCCAGCAGTGGAGGACAGGGGAGGGAGCCCCAGCATTTT
16	few	TRBV5-5	TRBD1	TRBJ1-1	CASSSVTGTANTEAFF	TGTGCCAGCAGCTCGGTAACCGGGACAGCAAACACTGAAGCTTTCTTT
11	once	TRBV12-5	-	TRBJ2-1	CASGLSGKQFF	TGTGCTAGTGGTTTGTCCGGGAAGCAGTTCTTC
12	few	TRBV30	-	TRBJ1-2	CAWSAQGYGYTF	TGTGCCTGGAGTGCCCAGGGGTATGGCTACACCTTC
14	-	TRBV5-6	-	TRBJ1-1	CASSLWLSNTEAFF	TGTGCCAGCAGCTTGTGGCTCTCGAACACTGAAGCTTTCTTT
15	-	TRBV3-1/TRBV3-2	-	TRBJ1-2	CASSQEDTDRRGYTF	TGTGCCAGCAGCCAAGAGGACACCGACCGGCGCGGCTACACCTTC
15	-	TRBV2	TRBD2	TRBJ2-7	CASAPEGLASYEQYF	TGTGCCAGCGCCCCAGAGGGACTAGCTAGCTACGAGCAGTACTTC
12	many	TRBV18	-	TRBJ2-3	CASSPGTDTQYF	TGTGCCAGCTCACCCGGGACAGATACGCAGTATTTT
13	-	TRBV30	TRBD1	TRBJ1-2	CAWSVRGHHGYTF	TGTGCCTGGAGTGTCAGGGGGCACCATGGCTACACCTTC
17	few	TRBV19	TRBD2	TRBJ2-1	CASSISISGGLYNEQFF	TGTGCCAGTAGTATCTCAATTAGCGGGGGGCTCTACAATGAGCAGTTCTTC
15	-	TRBV15	-	TRBJ1-2	CATSRDRGMEGGYTF	TGTGCCACCAGCAGAGATCGCGGTATGGAGGGTGGCTACACCTTC
18	-	TRBV29-1	TRBD1	TRBJ2-7	CSYPYSGTGKLGSYEQYF	TGCAGCTATCCGTATTCCGGGACAGGGAAATTAGGATCCTACGAGCAGTACTTC